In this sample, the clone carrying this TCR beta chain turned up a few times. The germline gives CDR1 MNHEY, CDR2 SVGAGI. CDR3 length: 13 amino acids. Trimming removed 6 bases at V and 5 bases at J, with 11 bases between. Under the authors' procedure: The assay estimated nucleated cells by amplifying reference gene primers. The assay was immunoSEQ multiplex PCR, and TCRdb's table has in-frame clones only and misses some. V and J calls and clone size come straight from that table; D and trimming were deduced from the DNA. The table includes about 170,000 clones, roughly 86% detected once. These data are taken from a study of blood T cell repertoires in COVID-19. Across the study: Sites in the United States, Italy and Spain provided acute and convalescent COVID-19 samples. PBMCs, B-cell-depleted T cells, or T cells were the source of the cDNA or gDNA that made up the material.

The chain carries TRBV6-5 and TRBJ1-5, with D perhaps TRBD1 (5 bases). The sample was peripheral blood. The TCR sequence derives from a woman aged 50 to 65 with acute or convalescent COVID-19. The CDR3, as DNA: TGTGCCAGCAGAGCGGGGCAACATCAGCCCCAGCATTTT. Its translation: CASRAGQHQPQHF.